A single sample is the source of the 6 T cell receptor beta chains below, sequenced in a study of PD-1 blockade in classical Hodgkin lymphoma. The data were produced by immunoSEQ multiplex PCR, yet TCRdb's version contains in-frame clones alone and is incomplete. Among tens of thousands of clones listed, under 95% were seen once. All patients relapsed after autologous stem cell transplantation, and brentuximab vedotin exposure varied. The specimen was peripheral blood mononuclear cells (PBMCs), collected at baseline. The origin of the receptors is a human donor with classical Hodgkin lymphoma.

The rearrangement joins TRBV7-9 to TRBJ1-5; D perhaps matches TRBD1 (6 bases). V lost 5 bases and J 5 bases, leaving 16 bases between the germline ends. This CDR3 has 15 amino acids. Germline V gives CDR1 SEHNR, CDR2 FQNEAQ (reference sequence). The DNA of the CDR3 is TGTGCCAGCAGCGCTGCGGACAGATCGGATCAGCCCCAGCATTTT. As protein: CASSAADRSDQPQHF. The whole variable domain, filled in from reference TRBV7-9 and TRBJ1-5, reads DTGVSQNPRHKITKRGQNVTFRCDPISEHNRLYWYRQTLGQGPEFLTYFQNEAQLEKSRLLSDRFSAERPKGSFSTLEIQRTEQGDSAMYLCASSAADRSDQPQHFGDGTRLSIL.

The CDR3 spells CASSGGHLFF. Written as DNA, the CDR3 is TGTGCCAGTTCGGGGGGACACCTGTTTTTT. V is TRBV19 and J is TRBJ1-4; the D gene is possibly TRBD1 (6 bases). The CDR3 consists of 10 residues. The V and J ends lost 8 bases and 14 bases respectively, with 12 bases between them. Germline CDR1 is LNHDA and CDR2 is SQIVND (reference sequence).

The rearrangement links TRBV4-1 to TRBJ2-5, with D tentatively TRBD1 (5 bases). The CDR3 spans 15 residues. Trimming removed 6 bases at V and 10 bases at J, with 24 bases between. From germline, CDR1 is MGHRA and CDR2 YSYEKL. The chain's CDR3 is CASRSPDALQADQYF. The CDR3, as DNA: TGCGCCAGCAGGTCACCGGACGCCTTACAGGCAGACCAGTACTTC.

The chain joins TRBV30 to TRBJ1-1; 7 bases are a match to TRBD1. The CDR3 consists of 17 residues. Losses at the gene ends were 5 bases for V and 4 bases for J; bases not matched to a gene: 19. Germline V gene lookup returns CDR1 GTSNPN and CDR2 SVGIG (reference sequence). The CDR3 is CAWHPRLSRAGGTEAFF. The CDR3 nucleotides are TGTGCCTGGCACCCGCGACTCTCCCGCGCAGGGGGCACTGAAGCTTTCTTT.

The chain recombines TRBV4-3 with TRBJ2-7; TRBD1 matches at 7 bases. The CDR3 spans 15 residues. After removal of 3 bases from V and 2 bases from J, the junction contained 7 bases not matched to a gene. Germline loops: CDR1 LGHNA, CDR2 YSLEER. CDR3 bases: TGCGCCAGCAGCCAGTCGACAGGGATGGCCTACGAGCAGTACTTC. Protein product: CASSQSTGMAYEQYF.

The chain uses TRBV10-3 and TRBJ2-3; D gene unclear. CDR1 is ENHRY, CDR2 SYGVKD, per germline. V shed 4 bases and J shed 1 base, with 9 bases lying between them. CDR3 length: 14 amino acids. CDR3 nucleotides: TGTGCCATCAGTGCCCCCTTGGGCACAGATACGCAGTATTTT. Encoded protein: CAISAPLGTDTQYF.